This T cell receptor beta chain comes out of a study of T cells after yellow fever vaccination. About the research overall: SMART-Seq v4 Ultra Low Input prepared the low-cell-number fractions. Study observations and caveats: Across the CD4 and CD8 compartments, a small share of clonotypes was present in both. Post-booster repertoires contained most primary-vaccination clones again (96% CD4, 88% CD8).

This clonotype was observed a handful of times. Its antigen is undetermined. The authors made TCR cDNA by 5'RACE template switching, adding a universal primer site and UMIs. A single record per CDR3 protein comes from TCRdb applying MiXCR to the 5' RACE reads. This sample has 300,000 to 350,000 distinct CDR3 sequences, with approximately 12% found just once. J gave up 2 bases and V 6 bases, and 3 bases lay outside the gene matches. The CDR3 is 13 residues long. Germline CDR1 SNHLY, CDR2 FYNNEI. Source: CD4+ T cells sorted from PBMCs, taken 45 days after the yellow fever booster vaccination. The genes are TRBV2 and TRBJ2-5; 7 nucleotides match TRBD2. The clonotype was recovered from a man in his late teens or twenties who received the YFV17D yellow fever vaccine. The CDR3 protein is CASSRAGQETQYF. The CDR3 DNA reads TGTGCCAGCAGCCGAGCGGGACAAGAGACCCAGTACTTC.